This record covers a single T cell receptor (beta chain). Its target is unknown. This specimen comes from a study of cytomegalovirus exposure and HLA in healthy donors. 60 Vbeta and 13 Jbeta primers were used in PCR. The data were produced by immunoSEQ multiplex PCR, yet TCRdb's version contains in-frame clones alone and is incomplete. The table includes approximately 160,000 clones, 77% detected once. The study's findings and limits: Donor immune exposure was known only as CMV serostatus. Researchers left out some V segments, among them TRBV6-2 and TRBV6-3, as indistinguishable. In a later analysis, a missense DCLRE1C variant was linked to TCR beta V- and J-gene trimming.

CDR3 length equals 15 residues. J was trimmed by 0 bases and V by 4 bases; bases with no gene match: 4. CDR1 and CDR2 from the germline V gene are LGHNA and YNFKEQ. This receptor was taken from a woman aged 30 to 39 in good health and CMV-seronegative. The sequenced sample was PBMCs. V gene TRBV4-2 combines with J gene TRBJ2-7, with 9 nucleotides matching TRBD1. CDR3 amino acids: CASSPGQGISYEQYF. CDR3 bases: TGTGCCAGCAGCCCCGGACAGGGGATCTCCTACGAGCAGTACTTC.